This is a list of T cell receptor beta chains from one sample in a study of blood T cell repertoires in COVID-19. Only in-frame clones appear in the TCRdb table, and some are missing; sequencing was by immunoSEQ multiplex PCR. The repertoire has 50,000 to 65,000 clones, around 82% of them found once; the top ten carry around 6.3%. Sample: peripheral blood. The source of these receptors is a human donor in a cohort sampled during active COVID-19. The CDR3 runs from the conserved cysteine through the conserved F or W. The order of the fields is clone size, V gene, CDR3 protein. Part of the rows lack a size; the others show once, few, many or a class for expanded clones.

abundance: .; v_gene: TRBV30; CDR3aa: CACQREIDYEQYF
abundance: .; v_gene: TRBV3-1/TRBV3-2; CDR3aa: CASSQLDREKAFF
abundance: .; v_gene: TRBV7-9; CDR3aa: CASSSRQGYDEKLFF
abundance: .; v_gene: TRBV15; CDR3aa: CATSTNPGQTYEQYF
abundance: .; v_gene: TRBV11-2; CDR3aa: CASSLEEVGRHYGYTF
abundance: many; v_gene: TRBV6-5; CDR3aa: CASSYSAGATYEQYF
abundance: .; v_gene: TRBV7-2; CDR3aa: CASSSGLVWGEQFF
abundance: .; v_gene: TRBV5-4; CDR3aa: CASSPGRAGMYQETQYF
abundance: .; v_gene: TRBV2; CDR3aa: CASSNTPNNYGYTF
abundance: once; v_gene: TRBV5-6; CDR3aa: CASSSTGGVYGYTF
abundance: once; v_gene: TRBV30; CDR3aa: CAWSSTGIYNSPLHF
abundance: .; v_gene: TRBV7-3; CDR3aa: CASSPGSSTDTQYF
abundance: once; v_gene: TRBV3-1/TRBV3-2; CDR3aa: CASGTSGYTGELFF
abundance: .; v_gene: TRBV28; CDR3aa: CASSLYGTGPSTGELFF
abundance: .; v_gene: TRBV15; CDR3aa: CATSSLGTGNQPQHF
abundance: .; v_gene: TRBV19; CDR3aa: CASSPRSRGLNQPQHF
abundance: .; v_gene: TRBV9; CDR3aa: CASSPGQGGETQYF
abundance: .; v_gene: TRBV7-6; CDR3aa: CASRRGRGATNEKLFF
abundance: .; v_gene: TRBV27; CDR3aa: CASSLSGAPSTDTQYF
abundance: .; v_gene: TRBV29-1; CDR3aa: CSVVLALGYNEQFF
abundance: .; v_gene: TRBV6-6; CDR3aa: CASSYPGQGNYEQYF
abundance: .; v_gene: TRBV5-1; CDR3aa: CASSLEGWEDTEAFF
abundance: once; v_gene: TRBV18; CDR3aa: CASSPFTAGVRTEAFF
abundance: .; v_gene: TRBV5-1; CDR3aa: CASSFGGGTSQGTQYF
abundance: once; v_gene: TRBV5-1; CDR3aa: CASSYPAGDTQYF
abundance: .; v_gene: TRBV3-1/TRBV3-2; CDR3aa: CASSQVTSGSADTQYF
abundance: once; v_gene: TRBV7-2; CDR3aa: CASKGRQGRGSYNSPLHF
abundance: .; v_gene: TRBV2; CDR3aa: CASAGLAVTDTQYF
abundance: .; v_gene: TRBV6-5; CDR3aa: CASTRDRNSPLHF
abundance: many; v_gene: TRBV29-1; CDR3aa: CSASLMNTEAFF
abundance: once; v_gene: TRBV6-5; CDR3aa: CASSFWDRGGGYTF